This T cell receptor beta chain was captured by sequencing in a study of Ad26.COV2.S vaccination and SARS-CoV-2 variants. Overall study findings and caveats: People given the vaccine had a wider spike-specific TCR breadth than placebo recipients did. TCR breadth and depth analyses may have underestimated total T cell responses. There was reportedly substantial breadth in spike-specific CD8+ and CD4+ T cell responses after vaccination.

Specified treatment: over 15 received Ad26.COV2.S at low or high dose, single or two shots; five or six received placebo; per-sample allocation not given. Specimen acquisition occurred on day 63 following the initial vaccine or placebo injection. As regards this clone: Antigen: not known.

V lost 2 bases, J lost 0 bases, and 9 bases lay in between. The CDR3 runs 15 residues. Germline values: CDR1 LGHDT, CDR2 YNNKEL (reference sequence). The data were produced by immunoSEQ multiplex PCR, yet TCRdb's version contains in-frame clones alone and is incomplete. The data show 380,000 or so clones, roughly 80% seen once. Source: peripheral blood, taken in a trial of Ad26.COV2.S vaccine versus placebo. V and J are TRBV3-1 (or the pseudogene TRBV3-2) and TRBJ2-3; D is perhaps TRBD1 or TRBD2 (5 bases each). The sequence came from a person aged 18-65 years who received the Ad26.COV2.S COVID-19 vaccine or a placebo. This chain's CDR3 is CASSQFGGSTDTQYF. CDR3 DNA sequence: TGTGCCAGCAGCCAATTTGGGGGAAGCACAGATACGCAGTATTTT.